This T cell receptor (beta chain) emerged from a study of T cells in Graves' hyperthyroidism and ophthalmopathy. Study-level findings and limits: A model of 13 V-J pairs discriminated ophthalmopathy from stable hyperthyroidism.

Uncontrolled infections, other autoimmune diseases, pregnancy or lactation led to exclusion of patients. The diagnoses drew upon clinical symptoms, serum thyroxine and TRAb, thyroid ultrasound and orbital computed tomography. Amplified TCR beta CDR3 regions derived from RNA transcripts. TCR CDR3 underwent first-round RT-PCR with the HTBI primer set. TCRdb re-called the multiplex PCR reads through MiXCR, storing one row per CDR3 protein. Of a few hundred thousand distinct CDR3 sequences listed, about 18% are singletons. There are 13 residues in the CDR3. Trimming took off 10 bases at V and 0 bases at J, with 10 bases between the two ends. Per the germline V gene, CDR1 is MDHEN and CDR2 is SYDVKM. About this clonotype itself: What it recognizes is unknown.

The sequenced sample consisted of blood. The TCR sequence derives from a man aged 18-30 years with Graves' ophthalmopathy. J is TRBJ1-3 and V is TRBV28; possible D gene TRBD1, 6 bases. CDR3 DNA sequence: TGTGCCACCACCAGGGGCTCTGGAAACACCATATATTTT. It specifies CATTRGSGNTIYF.